The clone carrying this T cell receptor beta chain turned up a few times. TCRdb recomputed calls from the 5' RACE reads with MiXCR, one row per CDR3 protein. The sample lists fewer than 15,000 distinct CDR3 sequences; 20% to 30% were seen once. This CDR3 has 15 residues. Trimming left V 0 bases short and J 0 bases short, with 5 bases between. From germline, CDR1 is MGHRA and CDR2 YSYEKL. The TCR originated in a female donor with breast cancer. The source material was naive CD4+ T cells sorted from blood. Subset noted: naive CD4+ T cells, CD4+CD45RA+CD25-. This rearrangement joins TRBV4-1 to TRBJ1-4; D not resolved. The CDR3 region is CASSQDGATNEKLFF. The CDR3 DNA is TGCGCCAGCAGCCAAGATGGTGCAACTAATGAAAAACTGTTTTTT.